This T cell receptor beta chain emerged from a study of blood T cell repertoires in COVID-19. On the study more broadly: The study drew acute and convalescent COVID-19 samples from the United States, Italy and Spain. Sources were T cells, B-cell-depleted T cells, or PBMCs; the material itself was cDNA or gDNA.

Clones were sequenced by immunoSEQ multiplex PCR, and TCRdb holds only the in-frame ones, with some missing. Among around 190,000 clones listed, about 80% were seen once. The source material was peripheral blood. The receptor was isolated from a human donor in a cohort sampled during active COVID-19.

The CDR3 DNA sequence: TGTGCCAGCAGTTTCGGGGACAGGGGACGTGAGCAGTACTTC. Its protein product is CASSFGDRGREQYF. The chain recombines TRBV6-5 with TRBJ2-7, with 10 bases lining up with TRBD1. CDR1 MNHEY and CDR2 SVGAGI come from the germline V gene. The ends lost 4 bases at V and 7 bases at J; junction bases unmatched: 7. The CDR3 sequence is 14 residues long.